The 9 T cell receptor beta chains in this list originate from one sample, sequenced in a study of shared clonotypes between healthy human individuals. TCRdb's copy holds only in-frame clones and misses some; the assay was immunoSEQ multiplex PCR. Of millions of clones listed, under 95% are singletons. CD45RO-negative, CCR7-selected cells formed the naive CD8 fraction, which excluded terminally differentiated effector memory CD45RA+ cells. What was sequenced was naive CD8+ T cells from PBMCs. The source of these receptors is a man between 18 and 29 years old in good health. Some clones in this sample may be carry-over from other donors' samples.

A note on this clone: The same CDR3 can be traced to other DNA sequences in this sample. V is TRBV28 and J is TRBJ2-7; TRBD2 might be the D (5 bases). The V end lost 5 bases, the J end lost 0 bases, and 11 bases lay between the germline ends. The V gene's germline CDR1 is MDHEN and CDR2 SYDVKM. The length of the CDR3 is 14 residues. This CDR3 is CASSLPGTSYEQYF. The CDR3 bases are TGTGCCAGCAGTCTACCGGGAACCTCCTACGAGCAGTACTTC.

This chain joins TRBV11-2 and TRBJ1-2, with D unresolved. Germline V gene sequence: CDR1 SGHAT, CDR2 FQNNGV. CDR3 length: 16 amino acids. The V end lost 5 bases, the J end lost 6 bases, and 22 bases lay between the germline ends. The CDR3 bases are TGTGCCAGCAGCCAAGCCCGGGTTAGAAATTCAGATGGCTACACCTTC. As protein: CASSQARVRNSDGYTF.

The V and J genes are TRBV13 and TRBJ2-1; 7 bases are a match to TRBD2. Germline values: CDR1 PRHDT, CDR2 FYEKMQ (reference sequence). This CDR3 contains 14 residues. The ends lost 1 base at V and 6 bases at J; junction bases unmatched: 3. The CDR3 nucleotides read TGTGCCAGCAGCTTAGAGAGCGGGACCAATGAGCAGTTCTTC. Its protein product is CASSLESGTNEQFF.

J is TRBJ2-7 and V is TRBV10-2; possible D gene TRBD2, 6 bases. Looked up from germline, CDR1 is WSHSY and CDR2 is SAAADI. The V gene lost 3 bases and the J gene lost 5 bases, with 14 bases spanning the gap. This CDR3 has 14 amino acids. The CDR3 is CASSDRLGGNEQYF. The CDR3 DNA reads TGCGCCAGCAGTGACAGGCTGGGCGGGAACGAGCAGTACTTC.

As regards this clone: This sample also contains other DNA sequences that code for the same CDR3. The genes are TRBV19 and TRBJ2-1; D is ambiguous. The CDR3 sequence is 13 residues long. The germline V and J ends were trimmed by 6 bases and 0 bases, with 6 bases remaining between them. Germline V lookup: CDR1 LNHDA, CDR2 SQIVND (reference sequence). The CDR3 spells CASSINSYNEQFF. The CDR3 DNA follows: TGTGCCAGTAGCATTAACTCCTACAATGAGCAGTTCTTC.

V usage is TRBV18 and J usage is TRBJ2-5, with unresolved D. From germline, CDR1 is KGHSH and CDR2 LQKENI. The CDR3 totals 13 residues. Trimming pared 5 bases from V and 2 bases from J, leaving 9 bases between. The CDR3 here is CASSSTVQETQYF. The CDR3 DNA is TGTGCCAGCTCATCCACAGTTCAAGAGACCCAGTACTTC.

The rearrangement uses TRBV7-9 and TRBJ2-3; tentatively, D is TRBD1 or TRBD2 (6 bases each). The length of the CDR3 is 15 residues. Germline assignment: CDR1 SEHNR and CDR2 FQNEAQ (reference sequence). V was pared by 7 bases and J by 6 bases, with 20 bases between. CDR3: CASTHQGGGRDTQYF. The CDR3, as DNA: TGTGCCAGCACTCACCAAGGGGGAGGTAGGGATACGCAGTATTTT.

This chain links TRBV5-1 with TRBJ2-1; D not certain. CDR3 length: 19 amino acids. The ends were cut back, 2 bases at V and 0 bases at J, with 21 bases in the middle. The germline V gene encodes CDR1 SGHRS and CDR2 YFSETQ. CDR3 nucleotides: TGCGCCAGCAGCTTAATTGGTTCAGGTACCTCCTTCTCCTACAATGAGCAGTTCTTC. Encoded protein: CASSLIGSGTSFSYNEQFF. Filled out from reference TRBV5-1 and TRBJ2-1, the complete variable domain reads KAGVTQTPRYLIKTRGQQVTLSCSPISGHRSVSWYQQTPGQGLQFLFEYFSETQRNKGNFPGRFSGRQFSNSRSEMNVSTLELGDSALYLCASSLIGSGTSFSYNEQFFGPGTRLTVL.

The chain carries TRBV5-4 and TRBJ1-1; D unclear. The germline V gene encodes CDR1 SGHNT and CDR2 YYREEE (reference sequence). CDR3 length: 12 amino acids. Trimming took 1 base from V and 7 from J, leaving 8 bases between them. CDR3 nucleotide sequence: TGTGCCAGCAGCTTGTGGGAGGGTGAAGCTTTCTTT. Translated: CASSLWEGEAFF.